Below, 5 T cell receptor beta chains from the same sample are listed, as sequenced in a study of shared clonotypes between healthy human individuals (dated by TCRdb to 2020 to 2022). The library relied on the immunoSEQ multiplex PCR assay. The immuneACCESS repertoire file appears here via TCRdb, limited to in-frame rearrangements. These files lack a portion of the clones; in checked studies, under half of the deficit traces to unresolved V genes, and the cause of the others is not known. The sample records 2,500,000 or so clones, 93% of which are singletons. The biggest ten clones account for approximately 0.35% of the sample. What was sequenced was naive CD4+ T cells from PBMCs. The sample's cell subset or site, from its label and the paper: CD45RA+ positively selected. These receptors all stem from a man younger than 35 in good health. Some clones in this sample may be carry-over from other donors' samples.

J is TRBJ2-5 and V is TRBV27, with 12 bases aligning to TRBD2. J lost 3 bases, V lost 10 bases, and 6 bases had no gene match. The CDR3 has 14 residues. Germline V gives CDR1 MNHEY, CDR2 SMNVEV (reference sequence). The CDR3 nucleotides are TGTGCCACCACCCGACTAGCGGGAGAAGAGACCCAGTACTTC. Amino acid sequence: CATTRLAGEETQYF.

A remark on this clone: The sample has other DNA sequences that encode this CDR3 too. This chain joins TRBV5-1 and TRBJ2-7, with D perhaps TRBD1 (6 bases). In germline, CDR1 is SGHRS, CDR2 YFSETQ. Trimming removed 3 bases at V and 1 base at J, with 8 bases between. The CDR3 consists of 13 residues. The CDR3 sequence is CASSSGTSYEQYF. The CDR3 coding sequence is TGCGCCAGCAGCTCAGGGACATCCTACGAGCAGTACTTC.

The rearrangement uses TRBV5-1 and TRBJ2-2, with 9 nucleotides matching TRBD1. With 4 bases clipped from V and 4 bases from J, the junction kept 11 bases outside the gene matches. CDR3 length: 17 amino acids. CDR1 SGHRS and CDR2 YFSETQ come from the germline V gene. CDR3 DNA sequence: TGCGCCAGCAGCATCGGTGACAGGGGGTCCGTCACCGGGGAGCTGTTTTTT. Protein product: CASSIGDRGSVTGELFF.

The chain combines TRBV5-4 with TRBJ2-1; TRBD2 matches 14 bases. This CDR3 contains 20 residues. Germline lookup yields CDR1 SGHNT and CDR2 YYREEE (reference sequence). After removal of 6 bases from V and 1 base from J, the junction contained 15 bases not matched to a gene. Here the CDR3 DNA reads TGTGCCAGCACCCTACGGCCCGGGACTAGCGGGAGAAGGTCCTACAATGAGCAGTTCTTC. Its protein is CASTLRPGTSGRRSYNEQFF. Together with reference TRBV5-4 and TRBJ2-1, the CDR3 gives the full variable domain: ETGVTQSPTHLIKTRGQQVTLRCSSQSGHNTVSWYQQALGQGPQFIFQYYREEENGRGNFPPRFSGLQFPNYSSELNVNALELDDSALYLCASTLRPGTSGRRSYNEQFFGPGTRLTVL.

Concerning this clone itself: Other nucleotide sequences in the sample specify the same CDR3. The rearrangement uses TRBV9 and TRBJ2-3; D ambiguous. Trimming took off 0 bases at V and 4 bases at J, with 9 bases between the two ends. Germline values: CDR1 SGDLS, CDR2 YYNGEE. The CDR3 totals 14 residues. CDR3 protein: CASSVGGYADTQYF. CDR3 sequence (DNA): TGTGCCAGCAGCGTAGGTGGGTATGCAGATACGCAGTATTTT.